The rows below give T cell receptor beta chains drawn from one sample of a study of T cells in localized non-small cell lung cancer. Produced via immunoSEQ multiplex PCR; TCRdb's table is partial and in-frame only. The repertoire includes 3,700 or so clones, 30% of them detected once, and about a fifth sits in the top ten. This sample comprised lung tumor tissue, obtained before any cancer treatment. These receptors came from a male donor at least 60 years old with stage III lung adenocarcinoma. CDR3s include the opening cysteine and the closing phenylalanine or tryptophan. A D gene is named only where the DNA matches it firmly. Clone size is given for some rows only: seen once, a few or many times, or a class if the clone is expanded.

TRBJ1-5 | . | 17 | TRBV28 | . | TGTGCCAGCAGTCCACCCCGGGGAGGGGTGAGCGGTCAGCCCCAGCATTTT | CASSPPRGGVSGQPQHF
TRBJ2-1 | . | 16 | TRBV9 | TRBD2 | TGTGCCAGCAGCGTCCGGCGGGGGGGCCCCCACAATGAGCAGTTCTTC | CASSVRRGGPHNEQFF
TRBJ2-5 | . | 14 | TRBV7-7 | . | TGTGCCAGCAGCTTATGGGGTTGGGGGGAGACCCAGTACTTC | CASSLWGWGETQYF
TRBJ1-1 | few | 17 | TRBV9 | . | TGTGCCAGCAGCGTCTCCGGGACCGGGGGCTTGGGCGCTGAAGCTTTCTTT | CASSVSGTGGLGAEAFF
TRBJ2-3 | few | 16 | TRBV9 | TRBD2 | TGTGCCAGCAGCTCTATAGCGGGGGGGATCACAGATACGCAGTATTTT | CASSSIAGGITDTQYF
TRBJ1-1 | . | 13 | TRBV6-8 | . | TGTGCCAGCAGTTACGTCAAGAACACTGAAGCTTTCTTT | CASSYVKNTEAFF
TRBJ1-2 | . | 14 | TRBV15 | . | TGTGCCACCAGCAGAGATTTTGGGGCGCGAGGCTACACCTTC | CATSRDFGARGYTF
TRBJ2-4 | few | 14 | TRBV19 | . | TGTGCCAGTAGTTCTAACCCCATCTCGAACATTCAGTACTTC | CASSSNPISNIQYF
TRBJ2-7 | once | 20 | TRBV29-1 | . | TGCAGCGTTCGACTATACCACATGCTATACGGAGATCCAGCCTCCTACGAGCAGTACTTC | CSVRLYHMLYGDPASYEQYF
TRBJ1-5 | few | 16 | TRBV6-8 | . | TGTGCCAGCAGCTTTCGAGGGGGGCTTAGCAATCAGCCCCAGCATTTT | CASSFRGGLSNQPQHF
TRBJ1-1 | . | 15 | TRBV10-3 | TRBD1 | TGTGCCATCAGTGAGACGTCGGGACAGGGATCGGAAGCTTTCTTT | CAISETSGQGSEAFF
TRBJ2-7 | once | 15 | TRBV29-1 | . | TGCAGCGTTCTAACTTCCGGGACAAGCAGGGGCGAGCAGTACTTC | CSVLTSGTSRGEQYF
TRBJ1-1 | once | 14 | TRBV30 | . | TGTGCCTGGTCCACTGGGACCCCGGGCACTGAAGCTTTCTTT | CAWSTGTPGTEAFF
TRBJ1-1 | . | 16 | TRBV18 | . | TGTGCCAGCTCACTTCAGGGTAGGCGATCCAACACTGAAGCTTTCTTT | CASSLQGRRSNTEAFF
TRBJ1-2 | few | 17 | TRBV6-7 | TRBD1 | TGTGCCAGCAGTTACTCACAGGGGGCGGCTGTTTCCTATGGCTACACCTTC | CASSYSQGAAVSYGYTF
TRBJ1-5 | large | 14 | TRBV6-8 | . | TGTGCCAGCAGCCCCTGGGTCCGTTATCAGCCCCAGCATTTT | CASSPWVRYQPQHF
TRBJ1-4 | medium-sized | 16 | TRBV11-3 | . | TGTGCCAGCAGCTTGGCCGTGGGGGGCAGTAATGAAAAACTGTTTTTT | CASSLAVGGSNEKLFF
TRBJ2-2 | . | 15 | TRBV10-2 | . | TGCGCCAGCAGTGAGTCTTACAGGGACACCGGGGAGCTGTTTTTT | CASSESYRDTGELFF
TRBJ2-7 | . | 15 | TRBV18 | . | TGTGCCAGCTCACCCCACAGGGAAACTCCCTACGAGCAGTACTTC | CASSPHRETPYEQYF
TRBJ2-6 | . | 18 | TRBV9 | . | TGTGCCAGCAGTGTAAAAGTTCCGATACAAAGTCGGGCCAACGTCCTGACTTTC | CASSVKVPIQSRANVLTF
TRBJ1-2 | medium-sized | 14 | TRBV6-8 | TRBD1 | TGTGCCAGCAGCATGGGACAGGGAAGCTATGGCTACACCTTC | CASSMGQGSYGYTF
TRBJ2-1 | . | 15 | TRBV9 | TRBD2 | TGTGCCAGCAGCCCTAGCGGGGGCTCTTACAATGAGCAGTTCTTC | CASSPSGGSYNEQFF
TRBJ2-4 | few | 18 | TRBV5-1 | TRBD2 | TGCGCCAGCAGCCAATTCCCTAGCGGGGCCCTAGCCAAAAACATTCAGTACTTC | CASSQFPSGALAKNIQYF
TRBJ1-1 | . | 14 | TRBV5-1 | TRBD1 | TGCGCCAGCAGCGGGGGACAGCCGAACACTGAAGCTTTCTTT | CASSGGQPNTEAFF
TRBJ1-5 | few | 14 | TRBV11-1 | . | TGTGCCAGCAGCTTAGGTTATAGCAATCAGCCCCAGCATTTT | CASSLGYSNQPQHF
TRBJ2-7 | . | 15 | TRBV11-3 | . | TGTGCCAGCAGACTCGGTCACTCGAGCTCCTACGAGCAGTACTTC | CASRLGHSSSYEQYF
TRBJ2-3 | few | 15 | TRBV18 | TRBD1 | TGTGCCAGCTCACCAAGGACAGGCTCCACAGATACGCAGTATTTT | CASSPRTGSTDTQYF
TRBJ1-2 | . | 12 | TRBV18 | . | TGTGCCAGCTCACCACAGGCCCGGGACTACACCTTC | CASSPQARDYTF
TRBJ1-1 | few | 13 | TRBV6-8 | TRBD1 | TGTGCCAGCAGATCCGGACAGGGGACTGAAGCTTTCTTT | CASRSGQGTEAFF
TRBJ2-2 | . | 14 | TRBV6-8 | . | TGTGCCAGCAGTTACGATAGCGGAGTCGGGGAGCTGTTTTTT | CASSYDSGVGELFF
TRBJ1-5 | . | 17 | TRBV19 | . | TGTGCCAGTAGTATTTTTGGGCCTCTTATTCGGAATCAGCCCCAGCATTTT | CASSIFGPLIRNQPQHF
TRBJ2-7 | once | 13 | TRBV30 | . | TGTGCCTGGAGTCCCCGTTTATCCTACGAGCAGTACTTC | CAWSPRLSYEQYF
TRBJ1-1 | . | 13 | TRBV9 | . | TGTGCCAGCAGTTTGGTGTCGAACACTGAAGCTTTCTTT | CASSLVSNTEAFF
TRBJ2-1 | medium-sized | 16 | TRBV4-1 | TRBD2 | TGCGCCAGCAGCCCTACGGTAGCGGGGGAATACAATGAGCAGTTCTTC | CASSPTVAGEYNEQFF
TRBJ1-5 | . | 18 | TRBV19 | TRBD1 | TGTGCCAGTAGTATTGGGGACAGGGGTCCACTTAGCAATCAGCCCCAGCATTTT | CASSIGDRGPLSNQPQHF
TRBJ1-3 | . | 16 | TRBV1 | . | TGCGCCAGCAGCCAAGAGTGGGGCGACTCTGGAAACACCATATATTTT | CASSQEWGDSGNTIYF
TRBJ2-7 | few | 17 | TRBV1 | . | TGCGCCAGCAGCCGAGGACCCACTAGCGGGGGGAACTACGAGCAGTACTTC | CASSRGPTSGGNYEQYF
TRBJ1-3 | . | 16 | TRBV19 | . | TGTGCCAGTAGTATATGGGCTGGGAGCCCTGGAAACACCATATATTTT | CASSIWAGSPGNTIYF
TRBJ1-4 | few | 14 | TRBV6-8 | . | TGTGCCAGCAGTCCATCCCTAGCTAATGAAAAACTGTTTTTT | CASSPSLANEKLFF
TRBJ2-2 | medium-sized | 13 | TRBV9 | . | TGTGCCAGCAGTCCGGGAATGACCGGGGAGCTGTTTTTT | CASSPGMTGELFF
TRBJ2-7 | . | 14 | TRBV15 | . | TGTGCCACCAGCAGCCTACGAGGGGTGGGCGAGCAGTACTTC | CATSSLRGVGEQYF
TRBJ2-5 | many | 14 | TRBV11-3 | . | TGTGCCAGCAGCTTAACCCCCCTGCTAGAGACCCAGTACTTC | CASSLTPLLETQYF
TRBJ2-5 | . | 15 | TRBV15 | . | TGTGCCACCAGCAGAGACGACCCTTTCCAAGAGACCCAGTACTTC | CATSRDDPFQETQYF
TRBJ1-2 | . | 19 | TRBV6-7 | . | TGTGCCAGCAGTTATGAAAGCTTTGGGGCCACGGGACGGACCTATGGCTACACCTTC | CASSYESFGATGRTYGYTF
TRBJ2-3 | . | 12 | TRBV19 | TRBD1 | TGTGCCAGTGGACAGGATCGCGATACGCAGTATTTT | CASGQDRDTQYF
TRBJ1-2 | few | 15 | TRBV4-1 | TRBD1 | TGCGCCAGCAGCCCCCAACAGGGGGCGGACTATGGCTACACCTTC | CASSPQQGADYGYTF
TRBJ1-2 | large | 12 | TRBV6-8 | . | TGTGCCAGCAGTTACTGGGGGGGCGGCTACACCTTC | CASSYWGGGYTF